The entry below gives a single T cell receptor (beta chain) sequence along with its context. Under the authors' procedure: Reference gene primer amplification in the assay estimated nucleated cell counts. Using immunoSEQ multiplex PCR, the repertoire was profiled, and TCRdb retains in-frame clones only, with some absent. V and J calls and clone size are given by that table; D and trimming were obtained from the DNA. This sample yields roughly 280,000 clones, of which 70% to 90% are seen a single time; about 3.5% belongs to the top ten. Germline values: CDR1 LNHNV, CDR2 YYDKDF (reference sequence). V was clipped by 3 bases and J by 3 bases; unmatched bases: 0. This CDR3 comprises 13 residues. This sample is part of a study of blood T cell repertoires in COVID-19. Study as a whole: Italy, Spain and the United States were the sources of the convalescent and acute COVID-19 samples. PBMCs, B-cell-depleted T cells, or T cells were the source of the cDNA or gDNA that made up the material.

The receptor was derived from a young man with active or convalescent COVID-19. The rearrangement links TRBV15 to TRBJ2-5, with TRBD2 matching 8 bases. The sample was peripheral blood. CDR3 bases: TGTGCCACCAGCAGGCGGGGGGAAGAGACCCAGTACTTC. Protein sequence: CATSRRGEETQYF.